A selection of T cell receptor beta chains follows, all from one sample in a study of response to subunit inactivated influenza vaccine. MiXCR, applied by TCRdb to the RT-PCR reads, yields one record per CDR3 protein. The table has around 530,000 distinct CDR3 sequences, 12% seen once. The sequences come from PBMCs from blood, collected on the day of vaccination. These receptor sequences come from a middle-aged man who received an inactivated influenza vaccine. The CDR3 runs from the conserved cysteine through the conserved F or W. D genes are given only for firm matches. For some rows the clone size is stated as once, few or many, or as a class when expanded; others skip it.

D,size,J,V,CDR3,DNA
TRBD2,.,TRBJ2-1,TRBV6-2/TRBV6-3,CASSSPGLALEQFF,TGTGCCAGCAGTTCTCCGGGACTAGCGCTTGAGCAGTTCTTC
TRBD2,few,TRBJ2-1,TRBV29-1,CSVERASGGRYNEQFF,TGCAGCGTTGAGAGGGCTAGCGGGGGCCGCTACAATGAGCAGTTCTTC
.,many,TRBJ1-2,TRBV4-2,CASSQEAGAAYGYTF,TGTGCCAGCAGCCAAGAGGCAGGGGCGGCCTATGGCTACACCTTC
TRBD1,many,TRBJ2-7,TRBV12-3/TRBV12-4,CASTLTGTGTYEQYF,TGTGCCAGCACACTAACCGGGACAGGAACCTACGAGCAGTACTTC
TRBD2,.,TRBJ2-1,TRBV6-5,CASSYSGGPLSYNEQFF,TGTGCCAGCAGTTATAGCGGGGGGCCCCTCTCCTACAATGAGCAGTTCTTC
.,.,TRBJ2-4,TRBV10-3,CAISGVDQNIQYF,TGTGCCATCAGTGGCGTGGACCAGAACATTCAGTACTTC
.,.,TRBJ2-2,TRBV6-2/TRBV6-3,CATHQGRFTGELFF,TGTGCCACCCACCAGGGGCGCTTTACCGGGGAGCTGTTTTTT
.,few,TRBJ2-7,TRBV12-3/TRBV12-4,CASSHREPNYEQYF,TGTGCCAGCAGCCACCGGGAGCCTAACTACGAGCAGTACTTC
TRBD2,.,TRBJ2-1,TRBV12-3/TRBV12-4,CASSPTGGHYNEQFF,TGTGCCAGCAGTCCGACGGGGGGTCACTACAATGAGCAGTTCTTC
.,few,TRBJ1-5,TRBV10-3,CAISRDNGQQPQHF,TGTGCCATCAGCAGAGACAACGGACAACAGCCCCAGCATTTT
TRBD1,few,TRBJ2-2,TRBV4-3,CASSVTGGSSTGELFF,TGCGCCAGCAGCGTAACAGGGGGCTCGAGCACCGGGGAGCTGTTTTTT
TRBD2,few,TRBJ2-1,TRBV5-1,CASSLVWTSGSKNEQFF,TGCGCCAGCAGCTTGGTTTGGACTAGCGGGAGTAAAAATGAGCAGTTCTTC
TRBD1,many,TRBJ2-5,TRBV29-1,CSVRGQGAIYF,TGCAGCGTTAGAGGACAGGGGGCAATATACTTC
.,.,TRBJ1-5,TRBV5-4,CASSIQGMGNQPQHF,TGTGCCAGCAGCATACAGGGAATGGGCAATCAGCCCCAGCATTTT
.,.,TRBJ2-2,TRBV20-1,CSARGVGNTGELFF,TGCAGTGCTAGAGGGGTCGGAAACACCGGGGAGCTGTTTTTT
.,few,TRBJ1-5,TRBV18,CASSPQREPQHF,TGTGCCAGCTCACCACAAAGGGAGCCCCAGCATTTT
TRBD2,.,TRBJ2-1,TRBV5-1,CASSLGSGAEFF,TGCGCCAGCAGCTTGGGGAGCGGGGCTGAGTTCTTC
.,.,TRBJ2-3,TRBV7-9,CASSLLGPATDTQYF,TGTGCCAGCAGCTTACTAGGGCCAGCCACAGATACGCAGTATTTT
.,few,TRBJ2-6,TRBV30,CAWSQGAGANVLTF,TGTGCCTGGAGTCAGGGTGCTGGGGCCAACGTCCTGACTTTC
.,.,TRBJ2-7,TRBV4-1,CASSQVQVAYEQYF,TGCGCCAGCAGCCAAGTCCAGGTAGCCTACGAGCAGTACTTC
.,.,TRBJ2-7,TRBV28,CASSFRAQGQRQYF,TGTGCCAGCAGTTTTAGGGCACAGGGTCAACGACAGTACTTC
.,few,TRBJ1-6,TRBV20-1,CCARDLQGLSLNSPLHF,TGCTGTGCTAGAGATCTACAGGGACTATCTCTTAATTCACCCCTCCACTTT
.,few,TRBJ2-5,TRBV20-1,CSARIGGFGETQYF,TGCAGTGCTAGAATTGGGGGCTTTGGAGAGACCCAGTACTTC
.,.,TRBJ2-3,TRBV5-1,CASSLALGVVTDTQYF,TGCGCCAGCAGCTTGGCCTTAGGGGTGGTAACAGATACGCAGTATTTT
TRBD1,many,TRBJ2-7,TRBV7-2,CASRGQGANEQYF,TGTGCCAGCAGAGGACAGGGGGCGAACGAGCAGTACTTC
.,few,TRBJ2-2,TRBV28,CASKTGSTGELFF,TGTGCCAGTAAAACAGGGTCCACCGGGGAGCTGTTTTTT
.,few,TRBJ1-2,TRBV4-1,CASSQAVGEGYGYTF,TGCGCCAGCAGCCAAGCGGTAGGGGAGGGCTATGGCTACACCTTC
TRBD2,few,TRBJ2-7,TRBV5-1,CASSLDSFRGGHYEQYF,TGCGCCAGCAGCTTGGACTCATTTCGGGGGGGCCACTACGAGCAGTACTTC
TRBD1,many,TRBJ2-7,TRBV5-1,CASSPGTGEYEQYF,TGCGCCAGCAGCCCCGGGACAGGAGAATACGAGCAGTACTTC
.,many,TRBJ2-1,TRBV20-1,CSAREGTYNEQFF,TGCAGTGCTAGAGAGGGTACTTACAATGAGCAGTTCTTC
TRBD2,few,TRBJ2-5,TRBV6-5,CASSYTSGAWETQYF,TGTGCCAGCAGTTATACTAGCGGGGCCTGGGAGACCCAGTACTTC
.,many,TRBJ2-1,TRBV29-1,CSGRLAYNEQFF,TGCAGCGGCAGGCTGGCCTACAATGAGCAGTTCTTC
TRBD2,.,TRBJ2-2,TRBV6-5,CASSYSIGLAGGELFF,TGTGCCAGCAGTTACTCGATTGGACTAGCGGGCGGGGAGCTGTTTTTT
.,many,TRBJ2-2,TRBV11-1,CASRGYTGELFF,TGTGCCAGCAGGGGTTACACCGGGGAGCTGTTTTTT
TRBD2,few,TRBJ2-3,TRBV24-1,CATSDSRAGSIPSTDTQYF,TGTGCCACCAGTGATTCGAGAGCGGGAAGTATCCCTAGCACAGATACGCAGTATTTT
TRBD1,few,TRBJ2-7,TRBV6-1,CASIKIEAGGYEQYF,TGTGCCAGCATCAAAATAGAAGCAGGGGGCTACGAGCAGTACTTC
TRBD2,few,TRBJ2-1,TRBV2,CASSTSGGRDEQFF,TGTGCCAGCAGTACTAGCGGGGGGCGGGATGAGCAGTTCTTC
.,few,TRBJ2-1,TRBV28,CASNFLGLGTQEQFF,TGTGCCAGCAATTTTCTCGGGTTGGGCACTCAGGAGCAGTTCTTC
TRBD1,many,TRBJ2-5,TRBV5-1,CASSLTGQGAETQYF,TGCGCCAGCAGCCTAACCGGACAGGGGGCAGAGACCCAGTACTTC
.,few,TRBJ2-1,TRBV7-2,CASSLESNNRNEQFF,TGTGCCAGCAGCTTAGAAAGTAACAACCGGAATGAGCAGTTCTTC
.,.,TRBJ2-2,TRBV5-5,CASSLSTGRAGELFF,TGTGCCAGCAGCTTGTCCACAGGACGCGCCGGGGAGCTGTTTTTT
TRBD2,few,TRBJ2-2,TRBV19,CASSLLAGGERELFF,TGTGCCAGTAGCCTACTAGCGGGGGGAGAACGGGAGCTGTTTTTT
.,.,TRBJ2-1,TRBV30,CAWSLDGVHEQFF,TGTGCCTGGAGTCTGGATGGGGTCCATGAGCAGTTCTTC
TRBD2,few,TRBJ2-7,TRBV20-1,CSGGTSGATRQYF,TGCAGTGGGGGGACTAGCGGGGCTACGAGGCAGTACTTC
.,once,TRBJ2-7,TRBV6-2/TRBV6-3,CASSGGWSEQYF,TGTGCCAGCAGTGGAGGTTGGAGCGAGCAGTACTTC
TRBD1,.,TRBJ2-1,TRBV14,CASSTRQGTEQFF,TGTGCCAGCAGCACCCGACAGGGCACTGAGCAGTTCTTC
TRBD2,.,TRBJ2-7,TRBV12-3/TRBV12-4,CASSKLAGGQYEQHF,TGTGCCAGCAGCAAACTAGCGGGGGGCCAATACGAGCAGCACTTC
.,.,TRBJ2-7,TRBV6-2/TRBV6-3,CAIRDPPGTHYEQYF,TGTGCCATCCGAGACCCTCCGGGGACCCACTACGAGCAGTACTTC